The 20 T cell receptor beta chains reported below all come from one sample, sequenced in a study of somatic mutations in cytotoxic T cells in rheumatoid arthritis. Sequencing used immunoSEQ multiplex PCR; TCRdb keeps in-frame clones, though not all of them. The profile shows about 9,200 clones, roughly 85% of them singletons. Sequenced input: CD8+ T cells sorted from blood. Source of these receptors: an adult with rheumatoid arthritis.

The gene calls are TRBV4-1 and TRBJ1-1; possible D gene TRBD1, 5 bases. Germline CDR1 MGHRA, CDR2 YSYEKL. Trimming stripped 4 bases from V and 5 bases from J, with 11 bases between. The CDR3 has 13 amino acids. CDR3 residues: CASSRGDLTEAFF. As DNA, the CDR3 is TGCGCCAGCAGCCGAGGGGACCTAACTGAAGCTTTCTTT.

The CDR3 protein is CASSGEGYEQYF. Here the CDR3 DNA reads TGCGCCAGCAGTGGGGAGGGTTACGAGCAGTACTTC. The chain combines TRBV10-2 with TRBJ2-7, with 7 bases identical to TRBD2. Per the germline V gene, CDR1 is WSHSY and CDR2 is SAAADI. V was clipped by 4 bases and J by 4 bases; unmatched bases: 1. The CDR3 sequence is 12 residues long.

This clone was picked up a small number of times. The chain recombines TRBV11-2 with TRBJ2-7, with D possibly being TRBD1 (6 bases). CDR3 length: 12 residues. The germline CDR1 and CDR2 sequences are SGHAT and FQNNGV. The V and J ends lost 5 bases and 12 bases respectively, with 17 bases between them. The CDR3 nucleotides read TGTGCCAGCAGCCATGGACCCACCAGGGGGTACTTC. This translates into CASSHGPTRGYF.

This clone was recorded only once. The chain is built from TRBV4-1 and TRBJ1-1; no clear D gene. The CDR3 has 15 residues. V dropped 0 bases and J dropped 0 bases, with 8 bases sitting between them. CDR1 MGHRA and CDR2 YSYEKL come from the germline V gene. CDR3 bases: TGCGCCAGCAGCCAAGAATTACAAATGAACACTGAAGCTTTCTTT. It codes for CASSQELQMNTEAFF.

The rearrangement uses TRBV29-1 and TRBJ1-1; the D is unclear. V was clipped by 8 bases and J by 5 bases, with 21 bases between them. The CDR3 runs to 14 residues. The germline V gene has CDR1 SQVTM and CDR2 ANQGSEA. The CDR3 loop is CSTHFPPGRTEAFF. The CDR3 nucleotides are TGCAGCACCCACTTCCCCCCAGGTCGGACTGAAGCTTTCTTT.

The chain uses TRBV7-6 and TRBJ2-7; no definite D call. Trimming shortened V by 0 bases and J by 6 bases, and 9 bases separated the two germline ends. Germline CDR1 is SGHVS and CDR2 is FNYEAQ. This CDR3 spans 13 amino acids. The chain's CDR3 is CASSLATGGEQYF. For the CDR3, the DNA is TGTGCCAGCAGCTTAGCGACGGGTGGCGAGCAGTACTTC.

This chain connects TRBV27 to TRBJ2-7; D call uncertain. The germline V and J ends were trimmed by 3 bases and 2 bases, with 8 bases remaining between them. Looked up from germline, CDR1 is MNHEY and CDR2 is SMNVEV (reference sequence). The CDR3 totals 13 residues. This chain's CDR3 is CASSFGSTYEQYF. The CDR3 DNA follows: TGTGCCAGCAGTTTCGGCAGCACCTACGAGCAGTACTTC.

The V call is TRBV27, the J call TRBJ1-5, with D unresolved. CDR1 is MNHEY and CDR2 is SMNVEV in the germline V gene (reference sequence). V gave up 5 bases and J gave up 3 bases, with 8 bases separating them. There are 13 residues in the CDR3. CDR3 DNA: TGTGCCAGCAGTCCTTGGACCAATCAGCCCCAGCATTTT. Amino acid sequence: CASSPWTNQPQHF.

The chain couples TRBV7-3 to TRBJ1-2, with D possibly matching TRBD1 (5 bases). The CDR3 has 19 amino acids. The V end lost 4 bases, the J end lost 2 bases, and 26 bases lay between the germline ends. The germline V gene encodes CDR1 SGHTA and CDR2 FQGTGA. CDR3: CASSSGGWGLPQSNYGYTF. The CDR3 DNA follows: TGTGCCAGCAGCTCCGGGGGGTGGGGATTGCCCCAGTCCAACTATGGCTACACCTTC.

The CDR3 loop is CASKGGSNSPLHF. Here the CDR3 DNA reads TGTGCCAGCAAGGGGGGGAGTAATTCACCCCTCCACTTT. The chain couples TRBV27 to TRBJ1-6, with a tentative D call TRBD1 (6 bases). The germline V gene encodes CDR1 MNHEY and CDR2 SMNVEV (reference sequence). V was trimmed by 7 bases and J by 6 bases, leaving 10 bases between them. The CDR3 covers 13 residues.

The J gene is TRBJ2-7, the V gene TRBV7-2; D is unclear. This CDR3 contains 14 residues. Germline V gene data show CDR1 as SGHTA and CDR2 as FQGNSA. Trimming removed 3 bases at V and 6 bases at J, with 15 bases between. The CDR3 nucleotides are TGTGCCAGCAGCTTGACCCCCATAACGGTCGAGCAGTACTTC. Translation gives CASSLTPITVEQYF.

V is TRBV4-1 and J is TRBJ2-6, with 9 positions matching TRBD1. CDR3 length: 16 amino acids. With 8 bases clipped from V and 3 bases from J, the junction kept 8 bases outside the gene matches. The germline V gene has CDR1 MGHRA and CDR2 YSYEKL. CDR3 loop: CASSRGTGYGANVLTF. The DNA of the CDR3 is TGCGCCAGCTCACGGGGGACAGGGTATGGGGCCAACGTCCTGACTTTC.

The rearrangement joins TRBV5-1 to TRBJ1-1; no clear D gene. This CDR3 comprises 15 residues. V was trimmed by 0 bases and J by 3 bases, leaving 12 bases between them. The germline V gene encodes CDR1 SGHRS and CDR2 YFSETQ. The chain's CDR3 is CASSLAGGADTEAFF. The DNA of the CDR3 is TGCGCCAGCAGCTTGGCAGGTGGAGCAGACACTGAAGCTTTCTTT.

V gene TRBV13 combines with J gene TRBJ1-1; TRBD1 matches 10 bases. CDR1 and CDR2 from the germline V gene are PRHDT and FYEKMQ (reference sequence). Trimming took 5 bases from V and 4 from J; bases not matched to a gene: 10. This CDR3 has 16 amino acids. The CDR3 bases are TGTGCCAGCAGCGCCGCAGACAGGGGGCGAGGCACTGAAGCTTTCTTT. The encoded protein is CASSAADRGRGTEAFF.

The CDR3 DNA sequence: TGTGCCAGCACTTCTGTAGCGGGAGCAAATGAGCAGTTCTTC. Amino acids: CASTSVAGANEQFF. V usage is TRBV7-6 and J usage is TRBJ2-1; the match to TRBD2 covers 9 bases. V shed 7 bases, J shed 7 bases, and the junction held 8 bases outside the gene matches. CDR1 is SGHVS, CDR2 FNYEAQ, per germline. This CDR3 comprises 14 residues.

Only a few counts were recorded for this clone. The V call is TRBV28, the J call TRBJ1-3; TRBD1 might be the D (5 bases). The CDR3 is made up of 19 amino acids. The germline V gene has CDR1 MDHEN and CDR2 SYDVKM. V was pared by 6 bases and J by 0 bases, with 24 bases between. DNA for the CDR3: TGTGCCAGCAGCCCAGGGACTCTAGGAAGCCACATCTCTGGAAACACCATATATTTT. This sequence encodes CASSPGTLGSHISGNTIYF.

J is TRBJ1-2 and V is TRBV4-1; D is perhaps TRBD1 (5 bases). V was cut by 1 base and J by 0 bases, with 9 bases left in between. CDR1 is MGHRA and CDR2 is YSYEKL in the germline V gene. This CDR3 has 15 amino acids. DNA for the CDR3: TGCGCCAGCAGCCAAGTGAAGGGGACTAACTATGGCTACACCTTC. It specifies CASSQVKGTNYGYTF.

In DNA, the CDR3 is TGTGCCAGCAGCCCTACCGGGACAGGGAACGGCTACACCTTC. Encoded protein: CASSPTGTGNGYTF. The genes are TRBV7-9 and TRBJ1-2, with 9 bases that match TRBD1. CDR3 length: 14 amino acids. Germline assignment: CDR1 SEHNR and CDR2 FQNEAQ (reference sequence). V gave up 5 bases and J gave up 8 bases; unmatched junction bases: 9.

The rearrangement links TRBV25-1 to TRBJ1-2; 7 nucleotides line up with TRBD1. With 2 bases clipped from V and 0 bases from J, the junction kept 3 bases outside the gene matches. Germline CDR1 is MGHDK and CDR2 is SYGVNS. The CDR3 consists of 15 residues. CDR3 nucleotides: TGTGCCAGCAGTGAAGGGACAGCCGCTAACTATGGCTACACCTTC. Its translation: CASSEGTAANYGYTF.

This chain uses TRBV28 with TRBJ1-2; maybe TRBD1 (5 bases). The CDR3 totals 13 residues. Germline V gene sequence: CDR1 MDHEN, CDR2 SYDVKM. V gave up 6 bases and J gave up 4 bases, with 12 bases separating them. Here the CDR3 reads CASSPGITYGYTF. As DNA, the CDR3 is TGTGCCAGCAGCCCAGGGATTACCTATGGCTACACCTTC.